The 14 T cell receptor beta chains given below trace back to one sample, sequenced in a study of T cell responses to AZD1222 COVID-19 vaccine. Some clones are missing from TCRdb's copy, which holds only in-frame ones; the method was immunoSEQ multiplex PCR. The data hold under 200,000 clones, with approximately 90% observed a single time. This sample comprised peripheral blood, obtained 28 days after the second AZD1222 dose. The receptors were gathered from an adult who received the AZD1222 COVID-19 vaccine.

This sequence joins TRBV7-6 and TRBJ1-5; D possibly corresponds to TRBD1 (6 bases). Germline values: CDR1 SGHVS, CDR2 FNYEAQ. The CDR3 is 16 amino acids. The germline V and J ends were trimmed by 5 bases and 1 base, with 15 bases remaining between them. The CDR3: CASSPSPGGSNQPQHF. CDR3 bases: TGTGCCAGCAGCCCTAGCCCGGGGGGCAGCAATCAGCCCCAGCATTTT.

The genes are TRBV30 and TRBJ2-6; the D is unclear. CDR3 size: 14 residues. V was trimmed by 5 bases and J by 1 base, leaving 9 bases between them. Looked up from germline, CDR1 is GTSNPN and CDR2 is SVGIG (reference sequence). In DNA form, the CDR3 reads TGTGCCTGGGCCCTGGGGTCTGGGGCCAACGTCCTGACTTTC. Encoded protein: CAWALGSGANVLTF.

The CDR3: CASSQSGGPDTQYF. The DNA for the CDR3 is TGTGCCAGCAGCCAAAGCGGGGGGCCTGATACGCAGTATTTT. The J gene is TRBJ2-3, the V gene TRBV3-1 (or the pseudogene TRBV3-2); 9 bases are shared with TRBD2. The length of the CDR3 is 14 residues. V lost 2 bases, J lost 6 bases, and 3 bases stayed unmatched. Germline V lookup: CDR1 LGHDT, CDR2 YNNKEL (reference sequence).

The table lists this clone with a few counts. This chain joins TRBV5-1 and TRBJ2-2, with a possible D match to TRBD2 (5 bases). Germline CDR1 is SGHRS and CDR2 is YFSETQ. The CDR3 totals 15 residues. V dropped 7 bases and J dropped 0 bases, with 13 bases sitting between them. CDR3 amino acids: CASRAPGTNTGELFF. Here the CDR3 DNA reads TGCGCCAGCCGGGCCCCGGGGACGAACACCGGGGAGCTGTTTTTT.

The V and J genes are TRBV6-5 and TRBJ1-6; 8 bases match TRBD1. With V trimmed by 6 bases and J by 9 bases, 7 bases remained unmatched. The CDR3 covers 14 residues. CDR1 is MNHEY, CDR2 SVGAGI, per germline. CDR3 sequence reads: CASSRDRSFSPLHF. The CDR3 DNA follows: TGTGCCAGCAGCCGGGACAGGAGTTTTTCACCCCTCCACTTT.

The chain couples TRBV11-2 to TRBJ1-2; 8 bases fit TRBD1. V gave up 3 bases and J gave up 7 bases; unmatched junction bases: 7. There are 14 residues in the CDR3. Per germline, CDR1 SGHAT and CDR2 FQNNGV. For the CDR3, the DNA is TGTGCCAGCAGCTTCGGGCAGGGGGCCGGTGGCTACACCTTC. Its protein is CASSFGQGAGGYTF.

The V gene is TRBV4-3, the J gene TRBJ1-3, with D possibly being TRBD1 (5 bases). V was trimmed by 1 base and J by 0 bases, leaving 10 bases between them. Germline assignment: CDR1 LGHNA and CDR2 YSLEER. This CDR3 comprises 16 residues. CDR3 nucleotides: TGCGCCAGCAGCCAAGGGGACGGGAGCTCTGGAAACACCATATATTTT. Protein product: CASSQGDGSSGNTIYF.

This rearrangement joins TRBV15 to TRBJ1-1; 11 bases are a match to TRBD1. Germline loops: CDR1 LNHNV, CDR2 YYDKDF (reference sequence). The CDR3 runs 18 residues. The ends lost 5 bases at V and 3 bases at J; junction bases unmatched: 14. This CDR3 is CATSQAGTGGLKDTEAFF. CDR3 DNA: TGTGCCACCAGCCAAGCCGGGACAGGGGGTCTAAAGGACACTGAAGCTTTCTTT.

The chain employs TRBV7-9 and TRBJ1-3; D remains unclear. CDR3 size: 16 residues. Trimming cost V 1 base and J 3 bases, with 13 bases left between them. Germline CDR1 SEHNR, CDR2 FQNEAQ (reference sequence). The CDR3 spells CASSLEGSRLGNTIYF. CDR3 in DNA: TGTGCCAGCAGCTTAGAGGGCAGTCGACTTGGAAACACCATATATTTT.

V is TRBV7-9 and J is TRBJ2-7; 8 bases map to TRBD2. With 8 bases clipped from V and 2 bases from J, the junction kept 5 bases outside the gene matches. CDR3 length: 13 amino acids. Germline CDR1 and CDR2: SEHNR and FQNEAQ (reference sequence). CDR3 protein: CASSGGGPYEQYF. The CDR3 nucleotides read TGTGCCAGCTCGGGGGGGGGTCCCTACGAGCAGTACTTC.

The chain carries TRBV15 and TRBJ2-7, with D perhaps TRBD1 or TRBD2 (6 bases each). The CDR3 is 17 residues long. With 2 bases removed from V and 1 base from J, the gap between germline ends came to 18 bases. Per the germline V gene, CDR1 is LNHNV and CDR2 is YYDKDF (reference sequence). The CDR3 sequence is CATSRKRAGQGSYEQYF. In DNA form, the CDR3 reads TGTGCCACCAGCAGAAAACGTGCGGGACAAGGTTCCTACGAGCAGTACTTC. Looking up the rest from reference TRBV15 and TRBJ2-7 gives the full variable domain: DAMVIQNPRYQVTQFGKPVTLSCSQTLNHNVMYWYQQKSSQAPKLLFHYYDKDFNNEADTPDNFQSRRPNTSFCFLDIRSPGLGDTAMYLCATSRKRAGQGSYEQYFGPGTRLTVT.

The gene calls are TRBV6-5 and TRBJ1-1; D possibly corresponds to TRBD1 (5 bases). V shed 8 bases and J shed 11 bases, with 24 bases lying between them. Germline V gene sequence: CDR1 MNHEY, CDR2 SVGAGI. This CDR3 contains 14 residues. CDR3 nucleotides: TGTGCCAGCGCCATCGCTACAGGAATCCTCGGGGCTTTCTTT. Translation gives CASAIATGILGAFF.

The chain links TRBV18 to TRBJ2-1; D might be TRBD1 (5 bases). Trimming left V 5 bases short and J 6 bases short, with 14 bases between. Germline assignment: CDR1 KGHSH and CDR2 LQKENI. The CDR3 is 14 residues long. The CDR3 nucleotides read TGTGCCAGCTCAGAGACAGTCTCCGTCAATGAGCAGTTCTTC. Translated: CASSETVSVNEQFF.

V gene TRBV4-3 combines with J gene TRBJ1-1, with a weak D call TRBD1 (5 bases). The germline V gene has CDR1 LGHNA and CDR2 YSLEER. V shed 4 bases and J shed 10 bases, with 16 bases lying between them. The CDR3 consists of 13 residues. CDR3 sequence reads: CASSPTARDRAFF. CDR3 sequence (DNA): TGCGCCAGCAGCCCCACGGCACGGGACCGAGCTTTCTTT.